This entry describes one T cell receptor beta chain. Its antigen remains unidentified. The sample is drawn from a study of T cells in Graves' hyperthyroidism and ophthalmopathy. From RNA transcripts, TCR beta CDR3 regions were amplified. The HTBI primer set was used in a first-round RT-PCR of the TCR CDR3. Each CDR3 protein gets one entry after TCRdb re-called the multiplex PCR reads with MiXCR. Of fewer than 900,000 distinct CDR3 sequences in the sample, roughly a sixth were seen once. Study results and limitations: Stable hyperthyroidism and ophthalmopathy were separated using 13 V-J signatures. Most expanded thyroid clonotypes above 0.001 also appeared in blood. Before onset, by a median of approximately 6.8 months, the model predicted ophthalmopathy.

This CDR3 comprises 13 residues. CDR1 is SQVTM and CDR2 is ANQGSEA in the germline V gene. After removal of 7 bases from V and 4 bases from J, the junction contained 3 bases not matched to a gene. The chain uses TRBV29-1 and TRBJ2-3; 12 nucleotides agree with TRBD1. This clonotype was sampled from a woman in her forties or fifties with Graves' hyperthyroidism that later progressed to Graves' ophthalmopathy. Sequencing was done on a sample of blood. The chain's CDR3 is CSAGQGASDTQYF. The CDR3 DNA is TGCAGCGCGGGACAGGGGGCCTCAGATACGCAGTATTTT.